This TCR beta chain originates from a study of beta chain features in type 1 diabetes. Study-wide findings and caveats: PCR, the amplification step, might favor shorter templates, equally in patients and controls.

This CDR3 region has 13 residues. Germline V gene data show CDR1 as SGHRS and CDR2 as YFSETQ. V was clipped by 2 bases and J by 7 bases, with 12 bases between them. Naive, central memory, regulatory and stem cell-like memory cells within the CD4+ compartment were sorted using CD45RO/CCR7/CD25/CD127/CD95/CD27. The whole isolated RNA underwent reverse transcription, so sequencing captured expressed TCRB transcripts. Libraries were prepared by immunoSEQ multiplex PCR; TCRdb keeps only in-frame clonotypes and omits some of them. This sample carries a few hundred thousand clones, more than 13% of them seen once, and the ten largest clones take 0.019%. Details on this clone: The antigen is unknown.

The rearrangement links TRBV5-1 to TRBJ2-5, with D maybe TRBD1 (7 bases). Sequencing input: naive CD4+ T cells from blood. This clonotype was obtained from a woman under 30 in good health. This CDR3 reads CASSFRGAGTQYF. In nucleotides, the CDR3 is TGCGCCAGCAGCTTCAGGGGGGCAGGGACCCAGTACTTC.